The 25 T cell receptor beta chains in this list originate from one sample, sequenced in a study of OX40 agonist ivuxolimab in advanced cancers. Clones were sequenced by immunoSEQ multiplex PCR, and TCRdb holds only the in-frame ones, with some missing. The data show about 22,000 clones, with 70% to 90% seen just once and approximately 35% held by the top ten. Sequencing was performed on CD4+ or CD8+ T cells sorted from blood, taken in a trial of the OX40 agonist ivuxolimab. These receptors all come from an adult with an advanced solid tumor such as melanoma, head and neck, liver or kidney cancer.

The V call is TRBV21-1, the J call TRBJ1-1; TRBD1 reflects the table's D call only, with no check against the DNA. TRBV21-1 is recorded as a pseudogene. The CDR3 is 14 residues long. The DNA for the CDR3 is TGTGCCAGCACCTCGACAGGGTGGAACACTGAAGCTTTCTTT. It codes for CASTSTGWNTEAFF.

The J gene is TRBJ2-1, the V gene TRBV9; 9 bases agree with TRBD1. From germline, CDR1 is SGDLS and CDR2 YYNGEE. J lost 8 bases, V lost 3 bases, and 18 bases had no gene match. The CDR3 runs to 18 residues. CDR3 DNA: TGTGCCAGCAGCGCCGGTCCCGGGACAGGGTCGGGGGTCGATGAGCAGTTCTTC. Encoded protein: CASSAGPGTGSGVDEQFF.

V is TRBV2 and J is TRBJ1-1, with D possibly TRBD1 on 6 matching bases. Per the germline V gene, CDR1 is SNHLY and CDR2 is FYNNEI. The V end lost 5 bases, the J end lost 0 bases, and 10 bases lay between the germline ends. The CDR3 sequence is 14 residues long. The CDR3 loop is CASSTRGLNTEAFF. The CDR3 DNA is TGTGCCAGCAGTACCCGGGGGCTGAACACTGAAGCTTTCTTT.

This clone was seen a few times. The CDR3 region has the DNA TGTGCCAGCAGCCTCCACACCTTC. Protein product: CASSLHTF. This chain joins TRBV27 and TRBJ1-2; D is undetermined. The CDR3 totals 8 residues. Germline V CDR1 and CDR2: MNHEY, SMNVEV (reference sequence). The V end was cut by 6 bases, the J end by 12 bases, with 5 bases between.

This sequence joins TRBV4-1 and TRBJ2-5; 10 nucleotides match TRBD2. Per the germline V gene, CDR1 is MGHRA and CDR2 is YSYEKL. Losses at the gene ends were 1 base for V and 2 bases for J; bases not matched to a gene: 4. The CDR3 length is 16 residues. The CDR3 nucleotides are TGCGCCAGCAGCCAAGTAGCGGGAGGCTTACAAGAGACCCAGTACTTC. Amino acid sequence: CASSQVAGGLQETQYF.

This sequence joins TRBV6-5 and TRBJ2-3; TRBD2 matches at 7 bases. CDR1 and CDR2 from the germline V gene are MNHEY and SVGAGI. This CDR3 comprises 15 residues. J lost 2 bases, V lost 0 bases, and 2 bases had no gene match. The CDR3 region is CASSYSAGVTDTQYF. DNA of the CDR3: TGTGCCAGCAGTTACTCGGCGGGAGTCACAGATACGCAGTATTTT.

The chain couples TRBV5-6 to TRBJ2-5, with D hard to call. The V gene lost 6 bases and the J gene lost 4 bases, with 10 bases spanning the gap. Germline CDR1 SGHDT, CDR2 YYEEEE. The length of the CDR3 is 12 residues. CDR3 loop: CASTDDIETQYF. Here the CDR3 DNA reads TGTGCCAGCACCGACGACATAGAGACCCAGTACTTC.

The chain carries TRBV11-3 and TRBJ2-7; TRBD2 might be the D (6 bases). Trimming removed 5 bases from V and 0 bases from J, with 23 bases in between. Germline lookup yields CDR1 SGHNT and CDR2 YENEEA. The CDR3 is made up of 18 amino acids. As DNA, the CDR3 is TGTGCCAGCAGCCACCCGCCCCTTCCGGGAGACCCCTCCTACGAGCAGTACTTC. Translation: CASSHPPLPGDPSYEQYF. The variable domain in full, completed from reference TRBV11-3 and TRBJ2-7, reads EAGVVQSPRYKIIEKKQPVAFWCNPISGHNTLYWYLQNLGQGPELLIRYENEEAVDDSQLPKDRFSAERLKGVDSTLKIQPAELGDSAVYLCASSHPPLPGDPSYEQYFGPGTRLTVT.

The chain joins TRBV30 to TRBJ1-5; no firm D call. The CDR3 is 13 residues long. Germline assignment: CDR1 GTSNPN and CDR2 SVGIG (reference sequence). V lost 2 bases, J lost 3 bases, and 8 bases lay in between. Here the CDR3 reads CAWSPGHNQPQHF. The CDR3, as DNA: TGTGCCTGGAGTCCCGGGCACAATCAGCCCCAGCATTTT.

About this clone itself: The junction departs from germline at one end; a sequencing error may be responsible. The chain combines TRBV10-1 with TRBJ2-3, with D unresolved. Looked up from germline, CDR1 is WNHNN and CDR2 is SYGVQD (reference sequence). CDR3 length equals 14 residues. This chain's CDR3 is CASSERTGTNTQYF. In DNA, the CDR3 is TGCGCCAGCAGTGAGCGGACGGGCACAAATACGCAGTATTTT.

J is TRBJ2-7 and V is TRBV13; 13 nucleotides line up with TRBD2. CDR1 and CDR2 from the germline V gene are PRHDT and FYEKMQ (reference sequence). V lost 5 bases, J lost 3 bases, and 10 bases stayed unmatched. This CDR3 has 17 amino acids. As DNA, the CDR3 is TGTGCCAGCAGCAACGGACTAGCGGGAGAGGGGATCTACGAGCAGTACTTC. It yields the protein CASSNGLAGEGIYEQYF.

The chain's CDR3 is CASESSNEKLFF. The CDR3 DNA sequence: TGTGCCAGTGAAAGCTCTAATGAAAAACTGTTTTTT. The chain links TRBV25-1 to TRBJ1-4; D is unclear. Germline V lookup: CDR1 MGHDK, CDR2 SYGVNS. This CDR3 has 12 amino acids. Trimming took 9 bases from V and 3 from J, leaving 8 bases between them.

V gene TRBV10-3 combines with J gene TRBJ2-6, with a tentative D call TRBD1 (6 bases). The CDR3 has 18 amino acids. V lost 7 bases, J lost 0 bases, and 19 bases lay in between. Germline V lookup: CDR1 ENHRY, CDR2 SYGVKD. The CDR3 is CAITRDTTSSSGANVLTF. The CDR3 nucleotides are TGTGCCATCACCCGGGACACGACATCGTCCTCTGGGGCCAACGTCCTGACTTTC.

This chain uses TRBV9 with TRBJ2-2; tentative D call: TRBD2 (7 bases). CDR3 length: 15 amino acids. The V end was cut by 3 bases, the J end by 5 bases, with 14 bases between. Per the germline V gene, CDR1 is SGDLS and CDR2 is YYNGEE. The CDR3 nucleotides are TGTGCCAGCAGCGCTAGTGGGAGGGGGACCGGGGAGCTGTTTTTT. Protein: CASSASGRGTGELFF.

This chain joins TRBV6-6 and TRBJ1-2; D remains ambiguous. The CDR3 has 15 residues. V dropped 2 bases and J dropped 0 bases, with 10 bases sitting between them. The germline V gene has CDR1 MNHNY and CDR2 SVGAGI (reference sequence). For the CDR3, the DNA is TGTGCCAGCAGTTACGTCAGGAACACTAACTATGGCTACACCTTC. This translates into CASSYVRNTNYGYTF.

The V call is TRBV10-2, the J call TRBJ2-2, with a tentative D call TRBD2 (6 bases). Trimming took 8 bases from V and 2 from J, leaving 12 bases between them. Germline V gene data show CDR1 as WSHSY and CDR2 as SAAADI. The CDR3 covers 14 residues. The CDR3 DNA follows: TGCGCCAGCGGAGGGACGGATAACACCGGGGAGCTGTTTTTT. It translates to CASGGTDNTGELFF.

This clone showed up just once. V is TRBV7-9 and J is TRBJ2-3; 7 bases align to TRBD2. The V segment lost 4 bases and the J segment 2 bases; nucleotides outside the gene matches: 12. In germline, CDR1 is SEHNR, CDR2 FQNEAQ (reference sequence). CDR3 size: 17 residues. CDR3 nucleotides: TGTGCCAGCAGCTCTAGCGGACTCACCCATTACACAGATACGCAGTATTTT. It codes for CASSSSGLTHYTDTQYF.

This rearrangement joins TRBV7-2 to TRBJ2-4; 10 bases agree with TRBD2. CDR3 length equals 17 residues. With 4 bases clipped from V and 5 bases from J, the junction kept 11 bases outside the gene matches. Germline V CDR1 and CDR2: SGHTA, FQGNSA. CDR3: CASSSREAGGGQNIQYF. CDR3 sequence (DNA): TGTGCCAGCAGCTCTCGTGAAGCGGGAGGGGGCCAAAACATTCAGTACTTC.

The CDR3 here is CASRSNQGYGGGPGNIQYF. For the CDR3, the DNA is TGTGCCAGCAGGAGCAATCAGGGTTATGGGGGAGGGCCGGGTAACATTCAGTACTTC. This chain links TRBV2 with TRBJ2-4, with 7 bases that match TRBD2. This CDR3 has 19 residues. The ends lost 6 bases at V and 7 bases at J; junction bases unmatched: 24. Germline-derived CDR1 and CDR2 are SNHLY and FYNNEI.

CDR3: CASSLLAGSYNEQFF. The DNA for the CDR3 is TGTGCCAGCAGCCTGCTAGCGGGATCTTACAATGAGCAGTTCTTC. The chain couples TRBV28 to TRBJ2-1; 9 nucleotides align to TRBD2. V shed 6 bases and J 4 bases; nucleotides not matched to a gene: 7. Germline loops: CDR1 MDHEN, CDR2 SYDVKM. The CDR3 consists of 15 residues.

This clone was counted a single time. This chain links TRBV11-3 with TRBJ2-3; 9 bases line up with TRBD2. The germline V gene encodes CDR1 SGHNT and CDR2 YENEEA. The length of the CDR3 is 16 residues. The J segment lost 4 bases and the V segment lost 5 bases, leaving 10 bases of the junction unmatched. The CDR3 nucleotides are TGTGCCAGCAGCCCCCTAGCGGGATCATGGGCAGATACGCAGTATTTT. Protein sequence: CASSPLAGSWADTQYF.

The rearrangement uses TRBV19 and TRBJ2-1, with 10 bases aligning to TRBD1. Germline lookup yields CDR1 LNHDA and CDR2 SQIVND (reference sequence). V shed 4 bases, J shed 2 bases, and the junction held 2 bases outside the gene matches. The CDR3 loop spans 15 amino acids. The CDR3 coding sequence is TGTGCCAGTAGTAAGGGACAGGGGACCTACAATGAGCAGTTCTTC. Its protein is CASSKGQGTYNEQFF. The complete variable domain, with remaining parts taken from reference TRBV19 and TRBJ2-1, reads DGGITQSPKYLFRKEGQNVTLSCEQNLNHDAMYWYRQDPGQGLRLIYYSQIVNDFQKGDIAEGYSVSREKKESFPLTVTSAQKNPTAFYLCASSKGQGTYNEQFFGPGTRLTVL.

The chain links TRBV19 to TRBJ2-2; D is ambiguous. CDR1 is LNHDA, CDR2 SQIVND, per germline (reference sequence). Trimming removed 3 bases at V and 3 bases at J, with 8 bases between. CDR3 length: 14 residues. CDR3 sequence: CASSIQADTGELFF. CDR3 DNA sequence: TGTGCCAGTAGTATCCAGGCGGACACCGGGGAGCTGTTTTTT.

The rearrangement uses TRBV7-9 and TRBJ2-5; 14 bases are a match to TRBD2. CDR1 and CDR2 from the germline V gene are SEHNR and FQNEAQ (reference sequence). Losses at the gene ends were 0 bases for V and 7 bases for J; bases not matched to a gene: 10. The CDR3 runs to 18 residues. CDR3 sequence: CASSLAAGTSGRTGTQYF. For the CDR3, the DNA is TGTGCCAGCAGCTTAGCCGCCGGGACTAGCGGGAGAACAGGGACCCAGTACTTC.

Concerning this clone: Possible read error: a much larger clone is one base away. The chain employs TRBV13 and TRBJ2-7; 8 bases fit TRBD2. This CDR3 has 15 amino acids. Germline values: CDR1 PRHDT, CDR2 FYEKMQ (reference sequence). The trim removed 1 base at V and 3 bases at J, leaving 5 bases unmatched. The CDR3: CASSLDGGGGYEQYF. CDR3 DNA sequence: TGTGCCAGCAGCTTAGACGGGGGGGGAGGCTACGAGCAGTACTTC.